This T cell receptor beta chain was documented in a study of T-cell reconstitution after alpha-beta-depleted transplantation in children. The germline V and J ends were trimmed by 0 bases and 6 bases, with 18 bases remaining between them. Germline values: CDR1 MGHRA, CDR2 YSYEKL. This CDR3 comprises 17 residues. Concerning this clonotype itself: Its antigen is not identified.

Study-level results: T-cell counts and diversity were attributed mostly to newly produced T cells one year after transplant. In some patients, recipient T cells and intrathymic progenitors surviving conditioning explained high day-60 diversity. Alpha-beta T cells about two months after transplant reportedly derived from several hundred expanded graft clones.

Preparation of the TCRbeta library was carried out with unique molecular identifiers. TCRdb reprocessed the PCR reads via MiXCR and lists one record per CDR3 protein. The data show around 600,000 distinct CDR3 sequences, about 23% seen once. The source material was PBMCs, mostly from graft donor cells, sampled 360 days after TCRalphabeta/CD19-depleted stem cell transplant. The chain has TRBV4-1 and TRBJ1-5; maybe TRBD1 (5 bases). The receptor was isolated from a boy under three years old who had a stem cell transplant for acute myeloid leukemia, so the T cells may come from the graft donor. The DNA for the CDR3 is TGCGCCAGCAGCCAAGATGGGCTTGGGGCGCGGCCTCAGCCCCAGCATTTT. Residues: CASSQDGLGARPQPQHF.